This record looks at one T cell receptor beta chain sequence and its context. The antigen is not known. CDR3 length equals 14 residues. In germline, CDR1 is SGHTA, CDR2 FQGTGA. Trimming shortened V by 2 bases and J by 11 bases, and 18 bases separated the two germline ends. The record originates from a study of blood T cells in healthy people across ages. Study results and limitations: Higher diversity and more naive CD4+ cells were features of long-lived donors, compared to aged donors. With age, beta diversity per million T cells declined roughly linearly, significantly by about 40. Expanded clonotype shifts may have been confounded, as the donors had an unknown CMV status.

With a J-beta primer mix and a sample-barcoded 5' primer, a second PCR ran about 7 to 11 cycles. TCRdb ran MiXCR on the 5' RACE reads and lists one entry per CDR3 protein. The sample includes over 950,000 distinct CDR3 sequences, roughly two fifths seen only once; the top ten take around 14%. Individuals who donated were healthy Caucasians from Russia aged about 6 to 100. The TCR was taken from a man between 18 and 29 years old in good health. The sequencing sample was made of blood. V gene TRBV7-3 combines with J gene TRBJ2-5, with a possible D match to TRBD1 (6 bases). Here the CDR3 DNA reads TGTGCCAGCAGCTTAGAATACAGGGCCGGTGAGCAGTACTTC. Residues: CASSLEYRAGEQYF.